This TCR beta chain was documented in a study of T cells in Graves' hyperthyroidism and ophthalmopathy. The sample holds a few counts of this clonotype. V lost 0 bases, J lost 6 bases, and 12 bases lay in between. CDR1 and CDR2 from the germline V gene are PRHDT and FYEKMQ (reference sequence). This CDR3 has 15 amino acids. What was amplified from RNA transcripts were TCR beta CDR3 regions. Carried out on the TCR CDR3, a first-round RT-PCR used the HTBI primer set. Each CDR3 protein is one row after TCRdb ran MiXCR on the multiplex PCR reads. The sample carries fewer than 350,000 distinct CDR3 sequences, less than 15% recorded once. From more than 8 ml of fresh peripheral blood, PBMCs were isolated.

The chain employs TRBV13 and TRBJ2-1; D is undetermined. The receptor was derived from a young woman with Graves' hyperthyroidism that later progressed to Graves' ophthalmopathy. Sequenced: blood. CDR3 in DNA: TGTGCCAGCAGCTTAGGCCTGACATCCCTCAATGAGCAGTTCTTC. Its translation is CASSLGLTSLNEQFF.